Below, 12 T cell receptor beta chains from the same sample are listed, as sequenced in a study of blood T cell repertoires in COVID-19. This table comes from immunoSEQ multiplex PCR, and its TCRdb copy is limited to in-frame clones, with some not included. The table includes around 170,000 clones, about 89% detected once. The sample was peripheral blood. The receptor set was obtained from a man between 18 and 35 years old who had recovered from COVID-19.

The chain combines TRBV7-6 with TRBJ1-1; TRBD1 matches at 7 bases. Germline V gives CDR1 SGHVS, CDR2 FNYEAQ. The trim removed 7 bases at V and 0 bases at J, leaving 2 bases unmatched. This CDR3 region has 13 residues. The CDR3 reads CASKGQMNTEAFF. CDR3 in DNA: TGTGCCAGCAAGGGACAGATGAACACTGAAGCTTTCTTT.

The rearrangement links TRBV7-9 to TRBJ2-7; 7 positions agree with TRBD1. Germline V lookup: CDR1 SEHNR, CDR2 FQNEAQ (reference sequence). The CDR3 is 16 amino acids. The ends lost 5 bases at V and 0 bases at J; junction bases unmatched: 10. CDR3 in DNA: TGTGCCAGCAGCCGAAACATCGGGACAGACTCCTACGAGCAGTACTTC. Translation: CASSRNIGTDSYEQYF.

This chain links TRBV4-3 with TRBJ1-3; D unclear. Trimming stripped 1 base from V and 0 bases from J, with 7 bases between. Germline-derived CDR1 and CDR2 are LGHNA and YSLEER. The CDR3 length is 15 residues. As DNA, the CDR3 is TGCGCCAGCAGCCAAGGTCTAGTCTCTGGAAACACCATATATTTT. Its translation is CASSQGLVSGNTIYF.

The chain couples TRBV4-3 to TRBJ1-1; D is unresolved. Germline V lookup: CDR1 LGHNA, CDR2 YSLEER. This CDR3 comprises 15 residues. Trimming stripped 0 bases from V and 0 bases from J, with 8 bases between. The CDR3 reads CASSQEYQMNTEAFF. The CDR3 DNA reads TGCGCCAGCAGCCAAGAATACCAGATGAACACTGAAGCTTTCTTT.

The genes are TRBV5-6 and TRBJ1-2; D unresolved. CDR1 is SGHDT and CDR2 is YYEEEE in the germline V gene. The CDR3 is 11 amino acids. Between the trimmed V and J ends, which lost 2 bases and 5 bases, there was a span of 4 bases. CDR3: CASSFQYGYTF. The CDR3 DNA follows: TGTGCCAGCAGCTTTCAGTATGGCTACACCTTC.

This clone was detected many times. The rearrangement joins TRBV5-1 to TRBJ2-2, with unresolved D. The germline V and J ends were trimmed by 3 bases and 0 bases, with 9 bases remaining between them. CDR1 SGHRS and CDR2 YFSETQ come from the germline V gene. This CDR3 contains 15 residues. Here the CDR3 reads CASSSSFANTGELFF. The CDR3 bases are TGCGCCAGCAGCTCTTCGTTCGCGAACACCGGGGAGCTGTTTTTT.

This chain uses TRBV5-8 with TRBJ2-7; D gene unclear. The CDR3 sequence is 12 residues long. The V gene lost 3 bases and the J gene lost 3 bases, with 7 bases spanning the gap. CDR1 is SGHTS, CDR2 YDEGEE, per germline. The CDR3 DNA is TGTGCCAGCAGCTCCCCTAACTACGAGCAGTACTTC. Its translation is CASSSPNYEQYF. Filled out from reference TRBV5-8 and TRBJ2-7, the complete variable domain reads EAGVTQSPTHLIKTRGQQATLRCSPISGHTSVYWYQQALGLGLQFLLWYDEGEERNRGNFPPRFSGRQFPNYSSELNVNALELEDSALYLCASSSPNYEQYFGPGTRLTVT.

The chain couples TRBV7-2 to TRBJ1-2; D is unresolved. V lost 7 bases and J 8 bases, leaving 14 bases between the germline ends. Germline CDR1 SGHTA, CDR2 FQGNSA. The CDR3 sequence is 12 residues long. The CDR3 nucleotides read TGTGCCAGCACCCCCCCTGGCGGCGGCTACACCTTC. Translation gives CASTPPGGGYTF.

The chain combines TRBV29-1 with TRBJ2-1, with 9 bases aligning to TRBD2. This CDR3 contains 21 residues. CDR1 is SQVTM and CDR2 is ANQGSEA in the germline V gene. V shed 5 bases, J shed 5 bases, and the junction held 28 bases outside the gene matches. The CDR3 sequence: CSVLFRLSRGRAPSSDNEQFF. CDR3 in DNA: TGCAGCGTTCTCTTCCGACTTTCTCGCGGGAGGGCCCCTTCCTCTGACAATGAGCAGTTCTTC.

The V call is TRBV10-3, the J call TRBJ1-2; D might be TRBD1 (5 bases). Germline lookup yields CDR1 ENHRY and CDR2 SYGVKD. Between the trimmed V and J ends, which lost 9 bases and 10 bases, there was a span of 15 bases. The length of the CDR3 is 11 residues. DNA for the CDR3: TGTGCCATGCGGGGGGGTTTGAACTACACCTTC. Its translation is CAMRGGLNYTF.

This chain joins TRBV19 and TRBJ1-2, with 11 bases aligning to TRBD1. The J segment lost 4 bases and the V segment lost 6 bases, leaving 4 bases of the junction unmatched. Germline assignment: CDR1 LNHDA and CDR2 SQIVND (reference sequence). The CDR3 is 14 residues long. The CDR3 sequence is CASRPGQGGYGYTF. CDR3 in DNA: TGTGCCAGTAGGCCGGGACAGGGGGGCTATGGCTACACCTTC.

The chain links TRBV18 to TRBJ2-1; 11 bases are a match to TRBD2. CDR1 and CDR2 from the germline V gene are KGHSH and LQKENI. The junction had 5 bases not matched to a gene; V was cut back by 2 bases and J by 5 bases. CDR3 length: 16 amino acids. CDR3 coding DNA: TGTGCCAGCTCACCATTTGGACTAGCGGGCGACAATGAGCAGTTCTTC. This translates into CASSPFGLAGDNEQFF.